The rows below give T cell receptor beta chains drawn from one sample of a study of neoadjuvant anti-PD-1 for oral cavity cancer. TCRdb keeps only in-frame clones here, not all; method: immunoSEQ multiplex PCR. The sample includes about 14,000 clones, 55% to 75% of them seen just once. This specimen was PBMCs, taken before nivolumab (anti-PD-1) treatment. These receptors all come from a person aged 35-80 years with oral cavity squamous cell carcinoma. CDR3s include the opening cysteine and the closing phenylalanine or tryptophan. The D gene is left open where the match is weak. Rows may omit the clone size; those that give it use once, few, many or a size class.

abundance	v_gene	d_gene	j_gene	CDR3nt	CDR3aa
NA	TRBV6-1	NA	TRBJ2-7	TGTGCCAGCAGAGGCAGGGGTTTTCCGGTCGAGCAGTACTTC	CASRGRGFPVEQYF
few	TRBV29-1	NA	TRBJ1-5	TGCAGCGCACTGGGGGGGGAGAATCAGCCCCAGCATTTT	CSALGGENQPQHF
few	TRBV6-6	NA	TRBJ1-3	TGTGCCAGCAGCCGCGAGTCTGGAAACACCATATATTTT	CASSRESGNTIYF
once	TRBV27	NA	TRBJ2-1	TGTGCCAGCAGTTTATCGAAAGATTGGCCCCTAAACTACAATGAGCAGTTCTTC	CASSLSKDWPLNYNEQFF
once	TRBV21-1	NA	TRBJ2-3	TGTGCCAGCAGCTTGCGGACGGGCACAGATACGCAGTATTTT	CASSLRTGTDTQYF
NA	TRBV28	TRBD1	TRBJ1-2	TGTGCCAGCAGTTTATCGACAGGGATCTATGGCTACACCTTC	CASSLSTGIYGYTF
NA	TRBV5-1	NA	TRBJ1-4	TGCGCCAGCAGCTTGGCCGGGGCTAATGAGAAACTGTTTTTT	CASSLAGANEKLFF
NA	TRBV29-1	NA	TRBJ2-7	TGCAGCGTCGACGAGGGGTCCTACGAGCAGTACTTC	CSVDEGSYEQYF
NA	TRBV7-9	NA	TRBJ2-5	TGTGCCAGCAGCTTAGGGTCGGGGGTTCTGACCCAGTACTTC	CASSLGSGVLTQYF
once	TRBV9	NA	TRBJ2-5	TGTGCCAGCAGCGCAGCCGCGGGGCTCCAAGAGACCCAGTACTTC	CASSAAAGLQETQYF
few	TRBV19	TRBD1	TRBJ2-7	TGTGCCAGTAGTGGGAGTAGGGACAGAGCCTACGAGCAGTACTTC	CASSGSRDRAYEQYF
NA	TRBV29-1	NA	TRBJ2-7	TGCAGCGTTGAGGTGAGCTCCTACGAGCAGTACTTC	CSVEVSSYEQYF
NA	TRBV2	NA	TRBJ1-6	TGTGCCAGCAGTGAACAGCAGGCCTCCTATAATTCACCCCTCCACTTT	CASSEQQASYNSPLHF